The subject of this entry is one TCR beta chain. The source of the sample is a study of cytomegalovirus exposure and HLA in healthy donors. Primers included in the PCR were 60 Vbeta and 13 Jbeta primers. Some clones are missing from TCRdb's copy, which holds only in-frame ones; the method was immunoSEQ multiplex PCR. The sample has 95,000 to 150,000 clones; approximately 80% are singletons. There are 12 residues in the CDR3. Trimming took off 5 bases at V and 16 bases at J, with 18 bases between the two ends. Germline V gives CDR1 SGHTA, CDR2 FQGNSA. The clonotype originates from a man aged 35 to 55 in good health and CMV-seronegative. The rearrangement links TRBV7-2 to TRBJ2-1; D uncertain. The material sequenced was PBMCs. CDR3 bases: TGTGCCAGCAGCCCCACCGCTAGAGAACCTTTCTTC. It yields the protein CASSPTAREPFF.